A selection of T cell receptor beta chains follows, all from one sample in a study of cytomegalovirus exposure and HLA in healthy donors. The repertoire was sequenced with immunoSEQ multiplex PCR; TCRdb's copy has only in-frame clones and lacks some. The sample carries some 40,000 clones, around two thirds recorded once. The sequencing input was PBMCs. Receptors were obtained from a man younger than 45 in good health and CMV-seronegative. Both conserved end residues are part of each CDR3. D genes are given only for firm matches. Not every row has a clone size; where given, it reads once, few, many or a size class.

D: .
V: TRBV9
size: .
J: TRBJ1-5
DNA: TGTGCCAGCAGCGTAGACGACAGCCCCTATAGCAATCAGCCCCAGCATTTT
CDR3: CASSVDDSPYSNQPQHF

D: .
V: TRBV18
size: .
J: TRBJ1-1
DNA: TGTGCCAGCTCACCGAAACGAGAGAACACTGAAGCTTTCTTT
CDR3: CASSPKRENTEAFF

D: TRBD1
V: TRBV10-3
size: .
J: TRBJ1-5
DNA: TGTGCCACCTGGGACAGGGGTAATCAGCCCCAGCATTTT
CDR3: CATWDRGNQPQHF

D: .
V: TRBV11-2
size: .
J: TRBJ2-7
DNA: TGTGCCAGCAGCTTAGTTAGGCAGGGCTACGAGCAGTACTTC
CDR3: CASSLVRQGYEQYF

D: TRBD2
V: TRBV5-1
size: .
J: TRBJ2-2
DNA: TGCGCCAGCAGCTTGCTAGCGGGGAACACCGGGGAGCTGTTTTTT
CDR3: CASSLLAGNTGELFF

D: .
V: TRBV19
size: few
J: TRBJ1-2
DNA: TGTGCCAGTATGGGAGCGAGACGAAGCTATGGCTACACCTTC
CDR3: CASMGARRSYGYTF

D: TRBD2
V: TRBV9
size: .
J: TRBJ2-3
DNA: TGTGCCAGCAACCGACTAGCGGGGAGCACAGATACGCAGTATTTT
CDR3: CASNRLAGSTDTQYF

D: TRBD2
V: TRBV11-2
size: .
J: TRBJ2-1
DNA: TGTGCCAGCAGCCGGCTAGGGTCGGGGCGGGGGTACAATGAGCAGTTCTTC
CDR3: CASSRLGSGRGYNEQFF

D: .
V: TRBV6-6
size: few
J: TRBJ2-7
DNA: TGTGCCAGCAGTTACTTCGGAGTGTCGTACGAGCAGTACTTC
CDR3: CASSYFGVSYEQYF

D: .
V: TRBV6-6
size: .
J: TRBJ1-1
DNA: TGTGCCAGCAACCTACAGCCGAACACTGAAGCTTTCTTT
CDR3: CASNLQPNTEAFF

D: .
V: TRBV15
size: .
J: TRBJ2-7
DNA: TGTGCCACCAGCAGAGATCTCTACAGTGTACACTACGAGCAGTACTTC
CDR3: CATSRDLYSVHYEQYF

D: .
V: TRBV6-5
size: .
J: TRBJ2-2
DNA: TGTGCCAGCAGCTCGGGGATCGCCGGGGAGCTGTTTTTT
CDR3: CASSSGIAGELFF

D: TRBD1
V: TRBV14
size: .
J: TRBJ2-7
DNA: TGTGCCAGCAGCCATCGACAGGGCCAAGTAAGCTACTACGAGCAGTACTTC
CDR3: CASSHRQGQVSYYEQYF

D: TRBD1
V: TRBV5-1
size: .
J: TRBJ2-1
DNA: TGCGCCAGCAGCTTAAGGACAGGTGCCTACAATGAGCAGTTCTTC
CDR3: CASSLRTGAYNEQFF

D: .
V: TRBV28
size: few
J: TRBJ1-4
DNA: TGTGCCAGCAGTTTATGGGGCAGTACTAATGAAAAACTGTTTTTT
CDR3: CASSLWGSTNEKLFF

D: .
V: TRBV19
size: .
J: TRBJ1-1
DNA: TGTGCGACCGGGGAGGGGGGGAACACTGAAGCTTTCTTT
CDR3: CATGEGGNTEAFF

D: TRBD1
V: TRBV28
size: .
J: TRBJ1-6
DNA: TGTGCCAGCAGTTTGACGACTTGGACAGGCGGGAATTCACCCCTCCACTTT
CDR3: CASSLTTWTGGNSPLHF

D: TRBD1
V: TRBV28
size: .
J: TRBJ1-6
DNA: TGTGCCAGCAGTTTAGGGACAGGGCCATACCAAACACCCCTCCACTTT
CDR3: CASSLGTGPYQTPLHF

D: TRBD2
V: TRBV18
size: .
J: TRBJ2-5
DNA: TGTGCCAGCTCACCACCAGCGGGAGGGCGGGAGACCCAGTACTTC
CDR3: CASSPPAGGRETQYF

D: TRBD1
V: TRBV7-8
size: large
J: TRBJ2-3
DNA: TGTGCCAGCAGCTACCGATTTCTTGGGACAGGGGTTGCAGATACGCAGTATTTT
CDR3: CASSYRFLGTGVADTQYF

D: TRBD1
V: TRBV18
size: .
J: TRBJ2-3
DNA: TGTGCCAGCTCACCTTGGGACAGGGACCCGTATTTT
CDR3: CASSPWDRDPYF

D: .
V: TRBV28
size: once
J: TRBJ1-2
DNA: TGTGCCAGCAGTTTAGGGTCCGGGAGCTATGGCTACCCCTTC
CDR3: CASSLGSGSYGYPF

D: TRBD1
V: TRBV15
size: .
J: TRBJ2-7
DNA: TGTGCCACCAGCAGAGACGGGACAGTGAACTACGAGCAGTACTTC
CDR3: CATSRDGTVNYEQYF

D: TRBD1
V: TRBV19
size: .
J: TRBJ1-2
DNA: TGTGCCAGTAGAGGGACAGGGGCCCTGCATGGCTACACCTTC
CDR3: CASRGTGALHGYTF

D: .
V: TRBV30
size: .
J: TRBJ2-3
DNA: TGTGCCTGGAACCAGCGACTCAGCACAGATACGCAGTATTTT
CDR3: CAWNQRLSTDTQYF

D: TRBD1
V: TRBV6-6
size: .
J: TRBJ2-7
DNA: TGTGCCACCCGGGGACAGGGGACCATCTACGAGCAGTACTTC
CDR3: CATRGQGTIYEQYF

D: .
V: TRBV7-9
size: .
J: TRBJ2-7
DNA: TGTGCCAGCAGCTTAGTTGGGGCCGGAAGCTCCTACGAGCAGTACTTC
CDR3: CASSLVGAGSSYEQYF

D: TRBD1
V: TRBV9
size: .
J: TRBJ1-1
DNA: TGTGCCAGCAGCGGGACAGGGGCCACTAACGAACTGAACACTGAAGCTTTCTTT
CDR3: CASSGTGATNELNTEAFF

D: .
V: TRBV29-1
size: .
J: TRBJ2-3
DNA: TGCAGCGTGGGGCCCGATACGCAGTATTTT
CDR3: CSVGPDTQYF

D: TRBD2
V: TRBV29-1
size: .
J: TRBJ2-5
DNA: TGCAGCCACATCGGGGAGGGAGCGGCCCAGTACTTC
CDR3: CSHIGEGAAQYF

D: TRBD1
V: TRBV19
size: .
J: TRBJ1-3
DNA: TGTGCCAGTAGTATGGGACAGTCCGTCGGGAGAAACACCATATATTTT
CDR3: CASSMGQSVGRNTIYF

D: .
V: TRBV9
size: .
J: TRBJ2-7
DNA: TGTGCCAGCAGCGTTTCGCAGGTTGACGAGCAGTACTTC
CDR3: CASSVSQVDEQYF

D: TRBD1
V: TRBV5-1
size: .
J: TRBJ2-7
DNA: TGCGCCAGTAGCATCGCCGGGACAGGGTTTCCCGAGCAGTACTTC
CDR3: CASSIAGTGFPEQYF

D: .
V: TRBV11-2
size: .
J: TRBJ2-3
DNA: TGTGCCAGCAGCCAGAACACAGATACGCAGTATTTT
CDR3: CASSQNTDTQYF

D: TRBD1
V: TRBV11-2
size: .
J: TRBJ1-1
DNA: TGTGCCAGCAGTCGACAGGGACTGAACACTGAAGCTTTCTTT
CDR3: CASSRQGLNTEAFF

D: TRBD1
V: TRBV5-1
size: .
J: TRBJ2-5
DNA: TGCGCCAGCAGCTTACCGGGACAGGGACGGGAGACCCAGTACTTC
CDR3: CASSLPGQGRETQYF

D: .
V: TRBV6-5
size: .
J: TRBJ2-7
DNA: TGTGCCAGCAGACAGCTCTACGAGCAGTACTTC
CDR3: CASRQLYEQYF

D: .
V: TRBV21-1
size: once
J: TRBJ2-2
DNA: TGTGCCAGCAGCCTCCGAGGGGGGACAGGGAACACCGGGGAGCTGTTTTTT
CDR3: CASSLRGGTGNTGELFF

D: TRBD1
V: TRBV16
size: .
J: TRBJ1-2
DNA: TGTGCCAGCAGCGTCCTAGGGGGCGACTATGGCTACACCTTC
CDR3: CASSVLGGDYGYTF

D: .
V: TRBV7-9
size: few
J: TRBJ2-7
DNA: TGTGCCAGCAGCTTAGGGCACCTGGGCCTCTACGAGCAGTACTTC
CDR3: CASSLGHLGLYEQYF

D: .
V: TRBV6-5
size: few
J: TRBJ2-3
DNA: TGTGCCAGCAGCCAACCTAACACAGATACGCAGTATTTT
CDR3: CASSQPNTDTQYF

D: TRBD1
V: TRBV6-4
size: .
J: TRBJ2-5
DNA: TGTGCCAGCAGTCCCCCCGGGACAGTTAATCAAGAGACCCAGTACTTC
CDR3: CASSPPGTVNQETQYF

D: TRBD2
V: TRBV4-2
size: .
J: TRBJ2-2
DNA: TGTGCCAGCAGCCTAGGACTAGCGGGTTTCCCCGGGGAGCTGTTTTTT
CDR3: CASSLGLAGFPGELFF

D: .
V: TRBV28
size: .
J: TRBJ1-5
DNA: TGTGCCAGCTGGGAACAGGCGATGAATCAGCCCCAGCATTTT
CDR3: CASWEQAMNQPQHF

D: TRBD2
V: TRBV19
size: once
J: TRBJ2-7
DNA: TGTGCCAGTAGTATAGGAACTAGCGGGCGGACCTACGAGCAGTACTTC
CDR3: CASSIGTSGRTYEQYF

D: .
V: TRBV29-1
size: .
J: TRBJ2-7
DNA: TGCAGCGTTGTAGATAGTCTCTACGAGCAGTACTTC
CDR3: CSVVDSLYEQYF

D: .
V: TRBV27
size: few
J: TRBJ1-2
DNA: TGTGCCAGCAGTTTACGGGGGGAGGTCTATGGCTACACCTTC
CDR3: CASSLRGEVYGYTF

D: .
V: TRBV9
size: .
J: TRBJ2-3
DNA: TGTGCCAGCAGCCCGTACGGGACATCTAACACAGATACGCAGTATTTT
CDR3: CASSPYGTSNTDTQYF

D: .
V: TRBV9
size: .
J: TRBJ2-2
DNA: TGTGCCAGCAGGTCAGCGACGGCCCCCGGGGAGCTGTTTTTT
CDR3: CASRSATAPGELFF

D: .
V: TRBV20-1
size: .
J: TRBJ2-5
DNA: TGCAGTGCTAGAGCCGAAGAGACCCAGTACTTC
CDR3: CSARAEETQYF

D: TRBD1
V: TRBV6-5
size: .
J: TRBJ1-2
DNA: TGTGCCAGCACCGCGGGGCCCGGACAGGGGCGCGGCTACCCCTTC
CDR3: CASTAGPGQGRGYPF

D: TRBD2
V: TRBV27
size: .
J: TRBJ2-7
DNA: TGTGCCAGCAGGTGGGGACTAGCGGGAGGGACCGAGCAGTACTTC
CDR3: CASRWGLAGGTEQYF

D: TRBD1
V: TRBV27
size: .
J: TRBJ1-1
DNA: TGTGCCACCAGGGACAGAATGAACACTGAAGCTTTCTTT
CDR3: CATRDRMNTEAFF

D: .
V: TRBV18
size: .
J: TRBJ2-7
DNA: TGTGCCAGCTCACCACCCGCCGGAGCGACCTACGAGCAGTACTTC
CDR3: CASSPPAGATYEQYF